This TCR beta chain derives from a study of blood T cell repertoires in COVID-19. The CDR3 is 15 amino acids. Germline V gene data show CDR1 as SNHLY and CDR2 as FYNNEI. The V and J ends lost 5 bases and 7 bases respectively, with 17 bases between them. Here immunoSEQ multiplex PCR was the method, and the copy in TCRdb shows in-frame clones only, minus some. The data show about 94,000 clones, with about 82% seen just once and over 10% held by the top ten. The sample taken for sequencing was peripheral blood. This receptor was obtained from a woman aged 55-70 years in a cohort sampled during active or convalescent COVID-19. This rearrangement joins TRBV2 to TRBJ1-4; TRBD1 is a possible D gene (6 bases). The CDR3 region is CASSPQGIVGEKLFF. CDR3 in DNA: TGTGCCAGCAGTCCACAGGGTATCGTTGGTGAAAAACTGTTTTTT.